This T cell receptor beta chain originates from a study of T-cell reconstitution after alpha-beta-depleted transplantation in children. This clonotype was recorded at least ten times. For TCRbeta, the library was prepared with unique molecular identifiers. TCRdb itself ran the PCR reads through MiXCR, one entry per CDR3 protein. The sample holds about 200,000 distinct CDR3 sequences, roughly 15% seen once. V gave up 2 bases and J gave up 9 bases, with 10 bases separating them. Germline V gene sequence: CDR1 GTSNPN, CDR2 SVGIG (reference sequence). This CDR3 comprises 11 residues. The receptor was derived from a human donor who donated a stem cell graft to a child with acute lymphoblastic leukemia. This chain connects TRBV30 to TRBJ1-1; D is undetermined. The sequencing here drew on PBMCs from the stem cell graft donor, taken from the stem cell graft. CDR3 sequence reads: CAWSIREKAFF. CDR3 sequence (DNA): TGTGCCTGGAGTATTAGGGAGAAAGCTTTCTTT.